A selection of T cell receptor beta chains follows, all from one sample in a study of blood T cell repertoires in COVID-19. The protocol was immunoSEQ multiplex PCR, while the TCRdb copy is restricted to in-frame clones and leaves out a portion. This table has 88,000 or so clones, 79% appearing once. The specimen sequenced was peripheral blood. These receptor sequences come from a human donor in a cohort sampled during active COVID-19. The CDR3 runs from the conserved cysteine through the conserved F or W. Fields, in order: J gene, D gene, clone size, V gene, CDR3 DNA, CDR3 protein. A D gene is named only where the DNA matches it firmly. Rows may omit the clone size; those that give it use once, few, many or a size class.

j_call: TRBJ1-4
d_call: TRBD1
clone_size: .
v_call: TRBV6-6
cdr3_nt: TGTGCCAGCAGTACTCAGACAGGGGCTAATGAAAAACTGTTTTTT
cdr3_aa: CASSTQTGANEKLFF

j_call: TRBJ1-4
d_call: TRBD1
clone_size: .
v_call: TRBV28
cdr3_nt: TGTGCCAGCAGTAACAGGGGGACAGGTGAAAAACTGTTTTTT
cdr3_aa: CASSNRGTGEKLFF

j_call: TRBJ2-1
d_call: .
clone_size: .
v_call: TRBV4-3
cdr3_nt: TGCGCCAGCAGCCAAGACCTATGGGAGAATGAGCAGTTCTTC
cdr3_aa: CASSQDLWENEQFF

j_call: TRBJ2-7
d_call: .
clone_size: .
v_call: TRBV18
cdr3_nt: TGTGCCAGCTCAACGGGACAAATAAACTCCTACGAGCAGTACTTC
cdr3_aa: CASSTGQINSYEQYF

j_call: TRBJ1-1
d_call: .
clone_size: .
v_call: TRBV5-4
cdr3_nt: TGTGCCAGCAGCTTGGCCAGGGCACCCACTGAAGCTTTCTTT
cdr3_aa: CASSLARAPTEAFF

j_call: TRBJ2-5
d_call: TRBD2
clone_size: .
v_call: TRBV7-7
cdr3_nt: TGTGCTAGCAGCTTAGGGGCGGGAGGGCCAGAGACCCAGTACTTC
cdr3_aa: CASSLGAGGPETQYF

j_call: TRBJ2-7
d_call: .
clone_size: .
v_call: TRBV6-5
cdr3_nt: TGTGCCAGCAGCCCAGGAGGATCCGAGCAGTACTTC
cdr3_aa: CASSPGGSEQYF

j_call: TRBJ2-5
d_call: TRBD2
clone_size: .
v_call: TRBV6-6
cdr3_nt: TGTGCCACCTCTGGGACTAGCGACGGGACCCAGTACTTC
cdr3_aa: CATSGTSDGTQYF

j_call: TRBJ1-1
d_call: .
clone_size: few
v_call: TRBV6-2/TRBV6-3
cdr3_nt: TGTGCCAGCAGTTACTCTCGGGCAGGGCAGAACACTGAAGCTTTCTTT
cdr3_aa: CASSYSRAGQNTEAFF

j_call: TRBJ2-1
d_call: .
clone_size: medium-sized
v_call: TRBV11-3
cdr3_nt: TGTGCCAGCAGCTTAGCGGGGATTTACAATGAGCAGTTCTTC
cdr3_aa: CASSLAGIYNEQFF

j_call: TRBJ1-2
d_call: .
clone_size: .
v_call: TRBV29-1
cdr3_nt: TGCAGCGCCGCCCTTAGCGGGGAGAGTGGCTACACCTTC
cdr3_aa: CSAALSGESGYTF

j_call: TRBJ2-3
d_call: TRBD2
clone_size: .
v_call: TRBV5-1
cdr3_nt: TGCGCCAGCAGTCTCCCCCTGAGCGGGAGGGAAGATACGCAGTATTTT
cdr3_aa: CASSLPLSGREDTQYF

j_call: TRBJ2-5
d_call: .
clone_size: .
v_call: TRBV3-1/TRBV3-2
cdr3_nt: TGTGCCAGCAGCCAATCCGGGACCCAGTACTTC
cdr3_aa: CASSQSGTQYF

j_call: TRBJ2-1
d_call: .
clone_size: .
v_call: TRBV5-1
cdr3_nt: TGCGCCAGCAGCTTGCAACTAAACAATGAGCAGTTCTTC
cdr3_aa: CASSLQLNNEQFF

j_call: TRBJ2-3
d_call: TRBD1
clone_size: .
v_call: TRBV6-5
cdr3_nt: TGTGCCAGCAGACCGACAGGGAGAGATACGCAGTATTTT
cdr3_aa: CASRPTGRDTQYF

j_call: TRBJ2-1
d_call: .
clone_size: .
v_call: TRBV18
cdr3_nt: TGTGCCAGCTCACCCTATGTCGATGAGCAGTTCTTC
cdr3_aa: CASSPYVDEQFF

j_call: TRBJ2-7
d_call: .
clone_size: .
v_call: TRBV2
cdr3_nt: TGTGCCAGCAGTGGGGGATCCGGACAGAGTCTTTTTTACGAGCAGTACTTC
cdr3_aa: CASSGGSGQSLFYEQYF

j_call: TRBJ2-7
d_call: TRBD2
clone_size: .
v_call: TRBV11-2
cdr3_nt: TGTGCCAGCAGTAGTAACGTCCTAGCGGTGGAGCAGTACTTC
cdr3_aa: CASSSNVLAVEQYF

j_call: TRBJ2-1
d_call: .
clone_size: .
v_call: TRBV21-1
cdr3_nt: TGTGCCAGCACCAGCGGGGACTCCTACAATGAGCAGTTCTTC
cdr3_aa: CASTSGDSYNEQFF

j_call: TRBJ2-3
d_call: .
clone_size: .
v_call: TRBV12-3/TRBV12-4
cdr3_nt: TGTGCCAGCCGACCCGCAGGGGATACGCAGTATTTT
cdr3_aa: CASRPAGDTQYF

j_call: TRBJ2-1
d_call: TRBD2
clone_size: .
v_call: TRBV5-1
cdr3_nt: TGCGCCAGCAGCACAAGACTAGCGGGCTACAATGAGCAGTTCTTC
cdr3_aa: CASSTRLAGYNEQFF

j_call: TRBJ2-1
d_call: .
clone_size: few
v_call: TRBV12-3/TRBV12-4
cdr3_nt: TGTGCCAGCAGTTTAAGTGGGTCGGGGGAGCAGTTCTTC
cdr3_aa: CASSLSGSGEQFF

j_call: TRBJ1-3
d_call: .
clone_size: .
v_call: TRBV27
cdr3_nt: TGTGCCACCCAGACTGGAAACACCATATATTTT
cdr3_aa: CATQTGNTIYF

j_call: TRBJ2-5
d_call: TRBD2
clone_size: .
v_call: TRBV7-7
cdr3_nt: TGTGCTAGCAGCTCTGGGGCTAGCGGGAGTGGGCTAGAGACCCAGTACTTC
cdr3_aa: CASSSGASGSGLETQYF

j_call: TRBJ2-7
d_call: TRBD1
clone_size: .
v_call: TRBV30
cdr3_nt: TGTGCCTGGACCCCGGGACAGGGATACGAGCAGTACTTC
cdr3_aa: CAWTPGQGYEQYF

j_call: TRBJ2-6
d_call: .
clone_size: few
v_call: TRBV19
cdr3_nt: TGTGCCAGTAGTAAGACAGTCTCTGGGGCCAACGTCCTGACTTTC
cdr3_aa: CASSKTVSGANVLTF

j_call: TRBJ1-1
d_call: TRBD1
clone_size: .
v_call: TRBV7-2
cdr3_nt: TGTGCCAGCGGGCGGGACAGATCCAACACTGAAGCTTTCTTT
cdr3_aa: CASGRDRSNTEAFF

j_call: TRBJ2-6
d_call: TRBD2
clone_size: .
v_call: TRBV3-1/TRBV3-2
cdr3_nt: TGTGCCAGCAGCCACTATAGCGGGACCCTCTCTGGGGCCAACGTCCTGACTTTC
cdr3_aa: CASSHYSGTLSGANVLTF

j_call: TRBJ2-3
d_call: .
clone_size: .
v_call: TRBV29-1
cdr3_nt: TGCAGCGGGGGACTGCGCTACACAGATACGCAGTATTTT
cdr3_aa: CSGGLRYTDTQYF

j_call: TRBJ2-1
d_call: .
clone_size: .
v_call: TRBV21-1
cdr3_nt: TGTGCCAGCACTTCCCTTGACAGGGGTCGCTACAATGAGCAGTTCTTC
cdr3_aa: CASTSLDRGRYNEQFF

j_call: TRBJ2-2
d_call: .
clone_size: .
v_call: TRBV19
cdr3_nt: TGTGCCAGTAGCGACACCGGGGAGCTGTTTTTT
cdr3_aa: CASSDTGELFF

j_call: TRBJ1-4
d_call: .
clone_size: .
v_call: TRBV4-3
cdr3_nt: TGCGCCAGCAGCCTCTCCTCCTTCGGTGAAAAACTGTTTTTT
cdr3_aa: CASSLSSFGEKLFF